Listed below are T cell receptor beta chains from one sample, sequenced in a study of graft-versus-host responses after intestinal transplantation. Libraries were prepared by immunoSEQ multiplex PCR; TCRdb keeps only in-frame clonotypes and omits some of them. The sample has approximately 20,000 clones, 38% seen once. The source was alloreactive CD4+ T cells from a mixed lymphocyte reaction culture, collected before intestinal transplant. The source of these receptors is a human patient who received an intestinal transplant. The CDR3 runs from the conserved cysteine through the conserved F or W. D genes are given only for firm matches. Clone size is given for some rows only: seen once, a few or many times, or a class if the clone is expanded.

>TRBV6-5|TRBJ2-5|-|-
TGTGCCAGCAGTTACGCGGAGTTCATGACCCAGTACTTC
CASSYAEFMTQYF
>TRBV10-3|TRBJ2-5|-|TRBD2
TGTGCCATCAGTGAGTCAGGTAGCGGGGGGGCAGAGACCCAGTACTTC
CAISESGSGGAETQYF
>TRBV7-9|TRBJ2-1|-|TRBD2
TGTGCCAGCAGCTTAGGACCTAGCGGGGCCTACTACAATGAGCAGTTCTTC
CASSLGPSGAYYNEQFF
>TRBV7-9|TRBJ2-2|-|-
TGTGCCAGCAGCTTATCCCGGGGAAGGTACACCGGGGAGCTGTTTTTT
CASSLSRGRYTGELFF
>TRBV6-1|TRBJ2-5|-|-
TGTGCCAGCAGTGAACAGGGGGGAAGTGAGTACTTC
CASSEQGGSEYF
>TRBV10-3|TRBJ2-4|-|TRBD2
TGTGCCATCAGTGGCGGGGGGGCCGGCCAAAACATTCAGTACTTC
CAISGGGAGQNIQYF
>TRBV15|TRBJ1-4|-|-
TGTGCCACCAGGTTGACAGGCACTAATGAAAAACTGTTTTTT
CATRLTGTNEKLFF
>TRBV13|TRBJ1-5|few|-
TGTGCCAGCAGCTTAGGCGTCGGGGTGCATCAGCCCCAGCATTTT
CASSLGVGVHQPQHF
>TRBV6-1|TRBJ2-5|few|TRBD2
TGTGCCAGCAGTGACCGTAGGCGACTAGCGGGGGGCCAGACCTGGGGAGACCAGTACTTC
CASSDRRRLAGGQTWGDQYF
>TRBV7-9|TRBJ2-1|few|TRBD2
TGTGCCAGCAGCTTAGAGGTTAGCGGGGGGGCCTCCTACAATGAGCAGTTCTTC
CASSLEVSGGASYNEQFF
>TRBV7-9|TRBJ2-2|few|-
TGTGCCAGCAGCTTCGGGCGTTATACTAGCCTTGGGGAGCTGTTTTTT
CASSFGRYTSLGELFF
>TRBV9|TRBJ2-3|few|-
TGTGCCAGCAGCGTAGTAGGTCCAGATACGCAGTATTTT
CASSVVGPDTQYF
>TRBV6-5|TRBJ1-2|-|TRBD1
TGTGCCAGCACCCATCACAGGGGAGCTAACTATGGCTACACCTTC
CASTHHRGANYGYTF
>TRBV11-2|TRBJ2-1|-|-
TGTGCCAGCAGCTTAGGATCCTACCTAACCTACAATGAGCAGTTCTTC
CASSLGSYLTYNEQFF
>TRBV4-1|TRBJ1-1|medium-sized|-
TGCGCCAGCAGCCAAGTAGAGGGGCTAAACACTGAAGCTTTCTTT
CASSQVEGLNTEAFF
>TRBV9|TRBJ1-3|once|-
TGTGCCAGCAGCGGAGGGACACGCGCTGGAAACACCATATATTTT
CASSGGTRAGNTIYF
>TRBV11-3|TRBJ1-1|few|-
TGTGCCAGCAGCTCTCGAGGCGACACTGAAGCTTTCTTT
CASSSRGDTEAFF
>TRBV6-5|TRBJ2-7|-|TRBD1
TGTGCCAGCAGGGCCGGGACAGGGACGACCTACGAGCAGTACTTC
CASRAGTGTTYEQYF
>TRBV7-7|TRBJ1-4|-|TRBD1
TGTGCCAGCAGCGCGACAGGGACTAATGAAAAACTGTTTTTT
CASSATGTNEKLFF
>TRBV5-1|TRBJ2-5|-|-
TGCGCCAGCAGCTTGGCTCAAGAGACCCAGTACTTC
CASSLAQETQYF
>TRBV27|TRBJ1-5|few|-
TGTGCCAGCAGTTTAAGAGGGCCGAATCAGCCCCAGCATTTT
CASSLRGPNQPQHF
>TRBV10-2|TRBJ2-1|-|-
TGCGCCAGCAGTGAGACGCTTCGGGCGTTCAATGAGCAGTTCTTC
CASSETLRAFNEQFF
>TRBV5-1|TRBJ2-2|few|-
TGCGCCAGCAGCTTGGGCCCTCGGGCGGCCGGGGAGCTGTTTTTT
CASSLGPRAAGELFF
>TRBV6-1|TRBJ2-3|few|-
TGTGCCAGCAGTGATTCGCTAAGTCCAGATACGCAGTATTTT
CASSDSLSPDTQYF
>TRBV29-1|TRBJ1-2|-|-
TGCAGCGTTGCGATGAACCGCCGACCAGGGTATGGCTACACCTTC
CSVAMNRRPGYGYTF
>TRBV11-1|TRBJ1-6|-|-
TGTGCCAGCAGCCCTCGGATAGTATCACCCCTCCACTTT
CASSPRIVSPLHF
>TRBV6-5|TRBJ1-2|-|TRBD1
TGTGCCAGCAGTTCAACTTGGACAGGGCGGTATGGCTACACCTTC
CASSSTWTGRYGYTF
>TRBV15|TRBJ1-4|once|TRBD1
TGTGCCACCAGCAATAACAGGGGGTTTGGGAAACTGTTTTTT
CATSNNRGFGKLFF
>TRBV2|TRBJ2-2|-|TRBD1
TGTGCCAGCAGTCCTTTACAGGGGGCGGGTGCCGGGGAGCTGTTTTTT
CASSPLQGAGAGELFF
>TRBV6-5|TRBJ2-3|-|-
TGTGCCAGCGGGAGGGGGAGTACGCAGTATTTT
CASGRGSTQYF
>TRBV5-1|TRBJ1-6|-|TRBD1
TGCGCCAGCAGCTTGCCGGGGACAGGCAACTCACCCCTCCACTTT
CASSLPGTGNSPLHF
>TRBV6-1|TRBJ2-5|few|-
TGTGCCAGCAGCCACAGGGATGGGGGAATGGAGACCCAGTACTTC
CASSHRDGGMETQYF
>TRBV4-2|TRBJ2-1|few|TRBD2
TGTGCCAGCAGCCGAAGCGGGGGGGTTTACAATGAGCAGTTCTTC
CASSRSGGVYNEQFF
>TRBV5-4|TRBJ1-1|-|TRBD1
TGTGCCAGCAGCCGGGACAGTCCTAGAAACACTGAAGCTTTCTTT
CASSRDSPRNTEAFF
>TRBV6-5|TRBJ1-5|-|-
TGTGCCAGCAGGGATGGACTTCGCCTTAATCAGCCCCAGCATTTT
CASRDGLRLNQPQHF
>TRBV30|TRBJ1-1|-|TRBD1
TGTGCCTGGAGTCCAGGGGGGAACACTGAAGCTTTCTTT
CAWSPGGNTEAFF
>TRBV25-1|TRBJ1-1|-|-
TGTGCCAGCAGTGAAATGGGATCTCCTGAAGCTTTCTTT
CASSEMGSPEAFF
>TRBV19|TRBJ2-1|medium-sized|-
TGTGCCAGTAGTGTGGAGTACGCCTACAATGAGCAGTTCTTC
CASSVEYAYNEQFF
>TRBV4-2|TRBJ2-7|-|-
TGTGCCAGCAGCCAAGAGCGCACAGGGATGTCCTACGAGCAGTACTTC
CASSQERTGMSYEQYF
>TRBV5-1|TRBJ2-2|-|TRBD2
TGCGCCAGCACCCTACGGGGAGGGAACCTGAACACCGGGGAGCTGTTTTTT
CASTLRGGNLNTGELFF
>TRBV7-8|TRBJ2-3|few|-
TGTGCCAGCAGCCCCGGACGGACAGATACGCAGTATTTT
CASSPGRTDTQYF
>TRBV5-5|TRBJ2-6|-|TRBD1
TGTGCCAGCAGCCACAGGGGATCACTCTCTGGGGCCAACGTCCTGACTTTC
CASSHRGSLSGANVLTF
>TRBV29-1|TRBJ2-5|-|-
TGCAGCGTTGGCCTTCGGAGAGAGACCCAGTACTTC
CSVGLRRETQYF
>TRBV5-1|TRBJ1-2|once|TRBD1
TGCGCCAGCAGCCCACGGCGGGGGACAGCCTTCTATGGCTACACCTTC
CASSPRRGTAFYGYTF
>TRBV6-6|TRBJ1-1|-|TRBD1
TGTGCCAGCAGCGCCCCAGGGGGGGGGCGGACTGAAGCTTTCTTT
CASSAPGGGRTEAFF
>TRBV7-2|TRBJ1-2|-|-
TGTGCCAGCAGCCCAGAGGTGGGGGCAGGCTATGGCTACACCTTC
CASSPEVGAGYGYTF
>TRBV5-1|TRBJ2-2|-|TRBD1
TGCGCCAGCAACCCAGGGGGACAGCTGCTGACCGGGGAGCTGTTTTTT
CASNPGGQLLTGELFF
>TRBV5-1|TRBJ2-3|-|TRBD2
TGCGCCAGCAGCTTGCGTGGCGGGGGGCACGGGGGAACAGATACGCAGTATTTT
CASSLRGGGHGGTDTQYF
>TRBV7-8|TRBJ2-7|-|-
TGTGCCAGCAGCTTACTGGCAGCCTACGAGCAGTACTTC
CASSLLAAYEQYF
>TRBV6-1|TRBJ1-2|-|TRBD1
TGTGCCAGCAGTGAACAGGGGGCGAGGGCCTATGGCTACACCTTC
CASSEQGARAYGYTF
>TRBV30|TRBJ2-5|-|-
TGTGCCTGGAGTGTACTTAGGGTGGAGACCCAGTACTTC
CAWSVLRVETQYF
>TRBV5-6|TRBJ2-6|-|-
TGTGCCAGCAGCCCCCCGGGGGTTAGAGGTGGGGCCAACGTCCTGACTTTC
CASSPPGVRGGANVLTF